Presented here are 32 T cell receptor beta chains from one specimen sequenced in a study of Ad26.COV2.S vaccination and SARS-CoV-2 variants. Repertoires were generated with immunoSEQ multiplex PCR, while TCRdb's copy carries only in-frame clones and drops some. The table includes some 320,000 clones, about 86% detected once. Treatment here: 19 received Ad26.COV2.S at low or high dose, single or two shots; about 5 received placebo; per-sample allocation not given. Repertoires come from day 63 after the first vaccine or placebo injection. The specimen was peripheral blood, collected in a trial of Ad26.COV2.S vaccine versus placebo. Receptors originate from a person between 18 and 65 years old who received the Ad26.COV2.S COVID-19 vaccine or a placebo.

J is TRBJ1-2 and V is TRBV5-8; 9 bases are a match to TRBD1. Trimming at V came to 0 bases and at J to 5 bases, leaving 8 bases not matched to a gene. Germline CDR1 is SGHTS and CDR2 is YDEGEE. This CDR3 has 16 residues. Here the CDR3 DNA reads TGTGCCAGCAGCTTGGAACCCGGGACAGGGAGGTATGGCTACACCTTC. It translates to CASSLEPGTGRYGYTF. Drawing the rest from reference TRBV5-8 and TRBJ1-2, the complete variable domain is EAGVTQSPTHLIKTRGQQATLRCSPISGHTSVYWYQQALGLGLQFLLWYDEGEERNRGNFPPRFSGRQFPNYSSELNVNALELEDSALYLCASSLEPGTGRYGYTFGSGTRLTVV.

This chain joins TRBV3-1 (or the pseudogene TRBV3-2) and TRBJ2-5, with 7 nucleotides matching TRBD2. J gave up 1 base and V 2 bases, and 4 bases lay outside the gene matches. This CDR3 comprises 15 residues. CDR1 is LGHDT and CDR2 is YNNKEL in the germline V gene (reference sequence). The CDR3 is CASSQPSGIQETQYF. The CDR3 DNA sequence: TGTGCCAGCAGCCAACCCAGCGGGATCCAAGAGACCCAGTACTTC.

Here the CDR3 DNA reads TGTGCCAGTAGTCACCAGGGTGGGCCCTACGAGCAGTACTTC. Protein product: CASSHQGGPYEQYF. The chain employs TRBV19 and TRBJ2-7; D possibly corresponds to TRBD1 (5 bases). Per the germline V gene, CDR1 is LNHDA and CDR2 is SQIVND (reference sequence). V was clipped by 5 bases and J by 2 bases, with 13 bases between them. The length of the CDR3 is 14 residues.

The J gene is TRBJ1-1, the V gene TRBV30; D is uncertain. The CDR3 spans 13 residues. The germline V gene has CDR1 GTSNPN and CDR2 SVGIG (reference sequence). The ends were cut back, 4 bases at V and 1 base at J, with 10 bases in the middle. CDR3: CAWTRTGNTEAFF. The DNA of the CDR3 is TGTGCCTGGACTAGGACGGGGAACACTGAAGCTTTCTTT. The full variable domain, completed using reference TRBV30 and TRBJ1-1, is SQTIHQWPATLVQPVGSPLSLECTVEGTSNPNLYWYRQAAGRGLQLLFYSVGIGQISSEVPQNLSASRPQDRQFILSSKKLLLSDSGFYLCAWTRTGNTEAFFGQGTRLTVV.

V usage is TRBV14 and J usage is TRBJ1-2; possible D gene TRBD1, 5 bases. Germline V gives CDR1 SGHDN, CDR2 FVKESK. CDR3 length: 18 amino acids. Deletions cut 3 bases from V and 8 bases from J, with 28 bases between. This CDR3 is CASSHLGQGLTGSMGYTF. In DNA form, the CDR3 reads TGTGCCAGCAGCCACCTAGGGCAGGGACTGACTGGGTCGATGGGCTACACCTTC.

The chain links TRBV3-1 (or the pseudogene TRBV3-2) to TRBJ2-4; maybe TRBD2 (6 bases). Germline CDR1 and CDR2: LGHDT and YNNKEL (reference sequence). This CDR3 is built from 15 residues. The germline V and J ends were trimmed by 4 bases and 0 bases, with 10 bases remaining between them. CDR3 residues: CASSPGGLAKNIQYF. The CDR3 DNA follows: TGTGCCAGCAGCCCTGGGGGACTAGCCAAAAACATTCAGTACTTC.

The CDR3 is CASSPQGVTEAFF. Written as DNA, the CDR3 is TGTGCCAGCAGTCCACAGGGAGTAACTGAAGCTTTCTTT. The gene calls are TRBV6-5 and TRBJ1-1; weak D call: TRBD1 (6 bases). Germline V CDR1 and CDR2: MNHEY, SVGAGI. Trimming took off 5 bases at V and 5 bases at J, with 12 bases between the two ends. The CDR3 loop spans 13 amino acids.

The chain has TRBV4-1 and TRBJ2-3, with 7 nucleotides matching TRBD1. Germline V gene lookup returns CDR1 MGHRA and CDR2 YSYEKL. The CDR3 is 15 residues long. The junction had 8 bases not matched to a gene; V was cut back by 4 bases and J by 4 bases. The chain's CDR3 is CASSRDRVRADTQYF. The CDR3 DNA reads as TGCGCCAGCAGCCGAGACAGGGTCCGGGCAGATACGCAGTATTTT.

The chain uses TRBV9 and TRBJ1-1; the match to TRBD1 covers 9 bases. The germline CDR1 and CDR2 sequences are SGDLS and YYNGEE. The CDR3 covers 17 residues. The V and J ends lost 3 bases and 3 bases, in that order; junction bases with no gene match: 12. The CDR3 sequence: CASSASFFRDRDTEAFF. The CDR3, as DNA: TGTGCCAGCAGCGCTTCGTTTTTTAGGGACAGGGACACTGAAGCTTTCTTT.

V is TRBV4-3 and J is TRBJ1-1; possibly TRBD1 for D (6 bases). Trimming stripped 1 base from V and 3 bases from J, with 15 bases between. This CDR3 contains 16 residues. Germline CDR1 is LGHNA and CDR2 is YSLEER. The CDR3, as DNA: TGCGCCAGCAGCCAAGGATGGGGGGGGCCGGACACTGAAGCTTTCTTT. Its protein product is CASSQGWGGPDTEAFF.

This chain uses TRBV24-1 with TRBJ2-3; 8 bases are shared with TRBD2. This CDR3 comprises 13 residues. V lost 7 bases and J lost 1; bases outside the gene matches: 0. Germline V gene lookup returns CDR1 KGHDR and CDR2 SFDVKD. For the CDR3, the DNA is TGTGCCACCAGCGGGGGGGGCACAGATACGCAGTATTTT. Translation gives CATSGGGTDTQYF.

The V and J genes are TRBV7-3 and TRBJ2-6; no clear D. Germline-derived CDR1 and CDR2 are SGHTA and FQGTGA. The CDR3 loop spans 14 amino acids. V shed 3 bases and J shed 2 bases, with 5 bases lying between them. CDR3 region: CASSLGAGANVLTF. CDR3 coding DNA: TGTGCCAGCAGCTTGGGCGCTGGGGCCAACGTCCTGACTTTC.

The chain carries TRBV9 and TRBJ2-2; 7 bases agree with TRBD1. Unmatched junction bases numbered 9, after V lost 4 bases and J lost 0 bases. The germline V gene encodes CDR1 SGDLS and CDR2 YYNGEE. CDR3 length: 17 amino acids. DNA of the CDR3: TGTGCCAGCAGCACGCGGACAGGAACCACGAACACCGGGGAGCTGTTTTTT. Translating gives CASSTRTGTTNTGELFF. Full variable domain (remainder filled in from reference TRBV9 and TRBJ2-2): DSGVTQTPKHLITATGQRVTLRCSPRSGDLSVYWYQQSLDQGLQFLIQYYNGEERAKGNILERFSAQQFPDLHSELNLSSLELGDSALYFCASSTRTGTTNTGELFFGEGSRLTVL.

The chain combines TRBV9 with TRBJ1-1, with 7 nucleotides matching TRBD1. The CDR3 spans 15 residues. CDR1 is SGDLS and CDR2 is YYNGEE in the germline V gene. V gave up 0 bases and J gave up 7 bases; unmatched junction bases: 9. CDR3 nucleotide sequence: TGTGCCAGCAGCGTAGAACTCGGGCCAGGGGGTGAAGCTTTCTTT. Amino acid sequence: CASSVELGPGGEAFF.

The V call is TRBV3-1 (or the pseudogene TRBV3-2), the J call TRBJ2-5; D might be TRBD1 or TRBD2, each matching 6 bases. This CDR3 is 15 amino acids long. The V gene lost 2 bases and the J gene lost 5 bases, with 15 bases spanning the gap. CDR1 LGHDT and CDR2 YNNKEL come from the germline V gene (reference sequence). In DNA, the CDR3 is TGTGCCAGCAGCCAACGAACCGGGGGCGGGGAGACCCAGTACTTC. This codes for CASSQRTGGGETQYF.

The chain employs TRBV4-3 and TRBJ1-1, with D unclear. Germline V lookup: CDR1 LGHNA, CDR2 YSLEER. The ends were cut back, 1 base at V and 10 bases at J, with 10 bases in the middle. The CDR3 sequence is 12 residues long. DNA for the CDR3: TGCGCCAGCAGCCAAGTAGAGGGTTTAGCTTTCTTT. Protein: CASSQVEGLAFF.

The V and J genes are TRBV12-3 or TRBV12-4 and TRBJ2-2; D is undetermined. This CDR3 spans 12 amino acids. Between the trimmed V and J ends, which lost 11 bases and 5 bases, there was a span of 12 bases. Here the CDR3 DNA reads TGTGCCGACACTGGAAAGACCGGGGAGCTGTTTTTT. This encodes CADTGKTGELFF.

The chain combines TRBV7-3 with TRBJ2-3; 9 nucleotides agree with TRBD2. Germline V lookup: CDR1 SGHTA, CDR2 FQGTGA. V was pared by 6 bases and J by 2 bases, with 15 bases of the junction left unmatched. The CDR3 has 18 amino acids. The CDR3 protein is CASSPFGPAGGLTDTQYF. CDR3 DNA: TGTGCCAGCAGTCCGTTTGGCCCAGCGGGGGGCCTCACAGATACGCAGTATTTT.

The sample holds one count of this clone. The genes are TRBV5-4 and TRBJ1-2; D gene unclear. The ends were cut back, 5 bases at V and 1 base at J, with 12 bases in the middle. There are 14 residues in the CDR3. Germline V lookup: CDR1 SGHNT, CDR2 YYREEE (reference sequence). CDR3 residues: CASSAGPNNYGYTF. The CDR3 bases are TGTGCCAGCAGTGCCGGACCGAATAACTATGGCTACACCTTC. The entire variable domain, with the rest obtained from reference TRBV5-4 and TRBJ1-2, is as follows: ETGVTQSPTHLIKTRGQQVTLRCSSQSGHNTVSWYQQALGQGPQFIFQYYREEENGRGNFPPRFSGLQFPNYSSELNVNALELDDSALYLCASSAGPNNYGYTFGSGTRLTVV.

The CDR3 DNA follows: TGTGCCAGCAGTAGGGACAGGGGCAGCTATGGCTACACCTTC. Protein product: CASSRDRGSYGYTF. The J gene is TRBJ1-2, the V gene TRBV6-5; 10 positions match TRBD1. V trimming: 5 bases; J trimming: 4 bases; junction bases outside the gene matches: 4. The germline gives CDR1 MNHEY, CDR2 SVGAGI. This CDR3 is 14 amino acids long.

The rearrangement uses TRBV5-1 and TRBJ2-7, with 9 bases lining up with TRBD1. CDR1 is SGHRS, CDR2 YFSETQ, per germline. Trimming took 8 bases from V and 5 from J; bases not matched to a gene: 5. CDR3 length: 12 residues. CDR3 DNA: TGCGCCAGTGCCTGGGACAGGGACGAGCAGTACTTC. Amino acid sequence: CASAWDRDEQYF.

DNA for the CDR3: TGTGCCAGCAGCGTCTACGGACTAGCGGGGGGCAGTGAGCAGTTCTTC. Translated: CASSVYGLAGGSEQFF. The chain links TRBV9 to TRBJ2-1, with TRBD2 matching over 14 bases. Germline-derived CDR1 and CDR2 are SGDLS and YYNGEE. This CDR3 has 16 residues. V shed 2 bases and J 9 bases; nucleotides not matched to a gene: 7.

CDR3 sequence reads: CAWSVPGQSKYEQYF. The CDR3 region has the DNA TGTGCCTGGAGTGTTCCGGGACAGTCGAAGTACGAGCAGTACTTC. The V gene is TRBV30, the J gene TRBJ2-7; 7 bases match TRBD1. Trimming took 0 bases from V and 4 from J; bases not matched to a gene: 9. This CDR3 has 15 residues. Per the germline V gene, CDR1 is GTSNPN and CDR2 is SVGIG (reference sequence).

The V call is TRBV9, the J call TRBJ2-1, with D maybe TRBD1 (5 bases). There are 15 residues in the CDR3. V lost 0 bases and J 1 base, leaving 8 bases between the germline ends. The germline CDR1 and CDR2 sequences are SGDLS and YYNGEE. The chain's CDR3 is CASSVDGASYNEQFF. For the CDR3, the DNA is TGTGCCAGCAGCGTAGATGGGGCTTCCTACAATGAGCAGTTCTTC. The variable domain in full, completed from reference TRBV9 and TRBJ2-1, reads DSGVTQTPKHLITATGQRVTLRCSPRSGDLSVYWYQQSLDQGLQFLIQYYNGEERAKGNILERFSAQQFPDLHSELNLSSLELGDSALYFCASSVDGASYNEQFFGPGTRLTVL.

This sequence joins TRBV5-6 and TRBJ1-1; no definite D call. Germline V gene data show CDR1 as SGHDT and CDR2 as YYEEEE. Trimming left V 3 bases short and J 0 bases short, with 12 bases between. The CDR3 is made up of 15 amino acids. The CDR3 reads CASSWQSQLNTEAFF. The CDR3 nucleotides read TGTGCCAGCAGCTGGCAGAGTCAGCTGAACACTGAAGCTTTCTTT. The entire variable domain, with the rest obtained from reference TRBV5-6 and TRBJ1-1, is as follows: DAGVTQSPTHLIKTRGQQVTLRCSPKSGHDTVSWYQQALGQGPQFIFQYYEEEERQRGNFPDRFSGHQFPNYSSELNVNALLLGDSALYLCASSWQSQLNTEAFFGQGTRLTVV.

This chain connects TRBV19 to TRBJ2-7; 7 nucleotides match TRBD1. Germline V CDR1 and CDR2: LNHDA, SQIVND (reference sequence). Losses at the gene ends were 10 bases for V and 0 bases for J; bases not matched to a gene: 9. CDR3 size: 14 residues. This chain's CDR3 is CATRGDSFSYEQYF. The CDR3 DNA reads TGTGCCACCCGAGGGGACAGTTTCTCCTACGAGCAGTACTTC.

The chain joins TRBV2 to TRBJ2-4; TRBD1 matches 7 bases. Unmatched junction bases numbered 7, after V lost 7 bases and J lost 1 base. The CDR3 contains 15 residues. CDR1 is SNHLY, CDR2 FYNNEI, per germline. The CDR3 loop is CASIVQGSAKNIQYF. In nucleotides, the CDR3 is TGTGCCAGCATCGTACAGGGGAGCGCCAAAAACATTCAGTACTTC.

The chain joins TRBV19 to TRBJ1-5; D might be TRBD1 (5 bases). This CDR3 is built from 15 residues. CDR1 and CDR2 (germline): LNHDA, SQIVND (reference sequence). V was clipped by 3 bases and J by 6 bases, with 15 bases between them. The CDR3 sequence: CASSIVLGGTQPQHF. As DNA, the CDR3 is TGTGCCAGTAGTATCGTCCTGGGGGGGACTCAGCCCCAGCATTTT.

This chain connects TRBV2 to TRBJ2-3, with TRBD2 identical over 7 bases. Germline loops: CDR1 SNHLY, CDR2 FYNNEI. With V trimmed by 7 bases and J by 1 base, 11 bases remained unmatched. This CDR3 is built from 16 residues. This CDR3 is CASTKGRTRGTDTQYF. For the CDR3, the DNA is TGTGCCAGCACTAAGGGGAGGACTAGGGGCACAGATACGCAGTATTTT.

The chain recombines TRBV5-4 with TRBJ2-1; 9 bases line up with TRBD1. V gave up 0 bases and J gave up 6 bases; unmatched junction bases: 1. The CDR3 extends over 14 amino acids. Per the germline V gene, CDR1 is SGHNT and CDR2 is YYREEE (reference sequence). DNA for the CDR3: TGTGCCAGCAGCTTGGGACAGGGGGGCAATGAGCAGTTCTTC. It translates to CASSLGQGGNEQFF. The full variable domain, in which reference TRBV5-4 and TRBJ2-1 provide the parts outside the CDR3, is ETGVTQSPTHLIKTRGQQVTLRCSSQSGHNTVSWYQQALGQGPQFIFQYYREEENGRGNFPPRFSGLQFPNYSSELNVNALELDDSALYLCASSLGQGGNEQFFGPGTRLTVL.

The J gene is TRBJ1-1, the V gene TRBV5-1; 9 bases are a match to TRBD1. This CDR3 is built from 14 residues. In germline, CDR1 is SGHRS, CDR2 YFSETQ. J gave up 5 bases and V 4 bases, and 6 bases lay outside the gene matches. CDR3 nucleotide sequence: TGCGCCAGCAGCACAGACGGACAGGGGACTGAAGCTTTCTTT. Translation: CASSTDGQGTEAFF.

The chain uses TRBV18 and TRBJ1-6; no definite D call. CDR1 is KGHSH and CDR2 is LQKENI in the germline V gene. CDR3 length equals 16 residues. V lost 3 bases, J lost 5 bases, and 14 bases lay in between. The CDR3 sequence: CASSPSGLRDNSPLHF. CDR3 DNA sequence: TGTGCCAGCTCACCGTCCGGGCTCCGGGATAATTCACCCCTCCACTTT.